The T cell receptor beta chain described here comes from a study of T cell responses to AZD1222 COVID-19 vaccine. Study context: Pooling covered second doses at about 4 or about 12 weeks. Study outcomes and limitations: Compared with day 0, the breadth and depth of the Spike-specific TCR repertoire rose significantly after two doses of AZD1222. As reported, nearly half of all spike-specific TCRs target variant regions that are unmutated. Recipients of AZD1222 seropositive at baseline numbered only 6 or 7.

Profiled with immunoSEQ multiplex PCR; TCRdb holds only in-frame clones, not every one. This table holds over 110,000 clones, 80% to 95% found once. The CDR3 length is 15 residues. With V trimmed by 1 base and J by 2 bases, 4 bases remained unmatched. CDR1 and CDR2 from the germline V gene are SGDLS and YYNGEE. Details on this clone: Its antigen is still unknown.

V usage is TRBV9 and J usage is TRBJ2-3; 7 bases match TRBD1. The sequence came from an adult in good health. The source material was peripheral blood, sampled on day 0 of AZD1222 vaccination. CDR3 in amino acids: CASSVRDRTTDTQYF. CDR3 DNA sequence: TGTGCCAGCAGCGTAAGGGACAGAACCACAGATACGCAGTATTTT.